What follows are 4 T cell receptor beta chains derived from one specimen sequenced in a study of PD-L1 blockade in urothelial cancer. The time point: pretreatment peripheral blood. Sequencing was performed with immunoSEQ multiplex PCR; in TCRdb, only in-frame clones are kept and a portion is missing. The data contain about 39,000 clones, roughly nine tenths of them singletons. The source material was PBMCs, sampled around atezolizumab (anti-PD-L1) treatment. The receptors here all came from a woman aged 60-75 years with urothelial cancer.

The chain combines TRBV7-9 with TRBJ2-7; 8 bases are shared with TRBD1. This CDR3 contains 12 residues. With V trimmed by 5 bases and J by 5 bases, 2 bases remained unmatched. Germline loops: CDR1 SEHNR, CDR2 FQNEAQ (reference sequence). The CDR3 bases are TGTGCCAGCAGCGACAGGGGCCACGAGCAGTACTTC. Translating it yields CASSDRGHEQYF.

The CDR3 DNA reads as TGTGCCAGCAGTTATTGGGGTGAAGGGGGTTTCTACGAGCAGTACTTC. Its translation: CASSYWGEGGFYEQYF. The chain is built from TRBV6-5 and TRBJ2-7; TRBD1 is a possible D gene (6 bases). The V end was cut by 3 bases, the J end by 3 bases, with 18 bases between. The germline V gene encodes CDR1 MNHEY and CDR2 SVGAGI. This CDR3 is 16 amino acids long.

The chain joins TRBV19 to TRBJ2-3, with 12 bases matching TRBD2. The V and J ends lost 6 bases and 5 bases, in that order; junction bases with no gene match: 9. Germline values: CDR1 LNHDA, CDR2 SQIVND (reference sequence). The CDR3 contains 16 residues. This CDR3 is CASRWTSGDGVDTQYF. The CDR3 nucleotides are TGTGCCAGTAGATGGACTAGCGGGGATGGTGTAGATACGCAGTATTTT.

This clone has more than one count but fewer than ten. V is TRBV28 and J is TRBJ2-7; D possibly corresponds to TRBD1 (6 bases). Trimming stripped 5 bases from V and 3 bases from J, with 14 bases between. The CDR3 contains 14 residues. Germline CDR1 MDHEN, CDR2 SYDVKM. The CDR3 DNA is TGTGCCAGCAGTCTCCCGGACAGAATCTACGAGCAGTACTTC. It specifies CASSLPDRIYEQYF. The variable domain in full, with the rest retrieved from reference TRBV28 and TRBJ2-7, is DVKVTQSSRYLVKRTGEKVFLECVQDMDHENMFWYRQDPGLGLRLIYFSYDVKMKEKGDIPEGYSVSREKKERFSLILESASTNQTSMYLCASSLPDRIYEQYFGPGTRLTVT.